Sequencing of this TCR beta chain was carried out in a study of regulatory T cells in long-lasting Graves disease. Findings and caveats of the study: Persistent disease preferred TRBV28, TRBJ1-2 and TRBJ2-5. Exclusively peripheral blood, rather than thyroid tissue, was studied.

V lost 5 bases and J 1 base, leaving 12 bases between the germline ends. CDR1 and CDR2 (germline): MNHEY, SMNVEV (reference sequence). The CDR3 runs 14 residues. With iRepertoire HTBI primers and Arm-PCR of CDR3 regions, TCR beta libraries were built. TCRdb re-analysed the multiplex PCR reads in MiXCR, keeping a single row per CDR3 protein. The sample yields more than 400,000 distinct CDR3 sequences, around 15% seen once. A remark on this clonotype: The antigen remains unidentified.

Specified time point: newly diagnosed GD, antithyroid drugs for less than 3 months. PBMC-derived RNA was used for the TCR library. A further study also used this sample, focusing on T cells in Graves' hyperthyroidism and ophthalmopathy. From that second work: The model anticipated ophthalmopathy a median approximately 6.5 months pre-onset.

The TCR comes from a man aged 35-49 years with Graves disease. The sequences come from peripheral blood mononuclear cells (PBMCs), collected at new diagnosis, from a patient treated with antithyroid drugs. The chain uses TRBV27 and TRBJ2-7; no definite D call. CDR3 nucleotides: TGTGCCAGCAGTCTAAAGGCACTTTCCTACGAGCAGTACTTC. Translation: CASSLKALSYEQYF.